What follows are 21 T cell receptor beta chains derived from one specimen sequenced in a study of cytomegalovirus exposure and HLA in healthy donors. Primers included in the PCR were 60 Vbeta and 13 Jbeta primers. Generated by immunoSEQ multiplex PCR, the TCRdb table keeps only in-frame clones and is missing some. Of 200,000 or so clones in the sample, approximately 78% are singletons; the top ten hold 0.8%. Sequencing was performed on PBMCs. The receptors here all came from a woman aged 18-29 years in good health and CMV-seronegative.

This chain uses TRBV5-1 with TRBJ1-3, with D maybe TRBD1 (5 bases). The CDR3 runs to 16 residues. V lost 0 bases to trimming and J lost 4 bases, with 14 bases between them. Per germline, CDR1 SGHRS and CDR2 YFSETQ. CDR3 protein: CASSLENSRAGNTIYF. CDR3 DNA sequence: TGCGCCAGCAGCTTGGAAAATTCCAGGGCGGGAAACACCATATATTTT.

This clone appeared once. CDR3 sequence reads: CASSQNRDNEQYF. Here the CDR3 DNA reads TGTGCCAGCTCACAAAACAGGGATAACGAGCAGTACTTC. The chain is built from TRBV18 and TRBJ2-7; tentative D call: TRBD1 (6 bases). Germline lookup yields CDR1 KGHSH and CDR2 LQKENI. The CDR3 extends over 13 amino acids. Trimming shortened V by 4 bases and J by 5 bases, and 12 bases separated the two germline ends.

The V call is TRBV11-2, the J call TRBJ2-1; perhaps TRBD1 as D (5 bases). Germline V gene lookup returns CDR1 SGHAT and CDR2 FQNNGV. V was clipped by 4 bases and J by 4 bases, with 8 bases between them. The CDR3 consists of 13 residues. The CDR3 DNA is TGTGCCAGCAGCTCCCAGGGATACAATGAGCAGTTCTTC. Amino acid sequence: CASSSQGYNEQFF.

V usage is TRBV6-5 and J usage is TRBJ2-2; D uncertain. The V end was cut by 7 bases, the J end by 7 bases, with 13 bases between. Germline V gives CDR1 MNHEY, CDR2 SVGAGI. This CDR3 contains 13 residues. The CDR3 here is CASTGVDIGELFF. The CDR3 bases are TGTGCCAGCACAGGTGTAGATATCGGGGAGCTGTTTTTT.

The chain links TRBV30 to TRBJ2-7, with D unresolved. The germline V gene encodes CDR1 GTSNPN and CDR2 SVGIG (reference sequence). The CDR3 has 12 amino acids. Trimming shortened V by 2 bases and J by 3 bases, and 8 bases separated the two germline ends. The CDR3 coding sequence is TGTGCCTGGAGTATGTTAAACTACGAGCAGTACTTC. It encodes CAWSMLNYEQYF.

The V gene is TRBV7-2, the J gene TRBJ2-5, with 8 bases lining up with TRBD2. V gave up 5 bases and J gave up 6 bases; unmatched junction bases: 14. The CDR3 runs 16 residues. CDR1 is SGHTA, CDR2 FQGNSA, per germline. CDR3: CASSLSGSRNMKTQYF. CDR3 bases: TGTGCCAGCAGCCTAAGCGGGAGCAGGAATATGAAGACCCAGTACTTC.

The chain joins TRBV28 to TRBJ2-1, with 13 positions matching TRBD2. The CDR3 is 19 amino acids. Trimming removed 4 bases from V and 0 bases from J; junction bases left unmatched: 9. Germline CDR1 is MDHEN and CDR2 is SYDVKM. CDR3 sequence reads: CASSSVGLAGMYSYNEQFF. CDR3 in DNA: TGTGCCAGCAGTTCCGTGGGACTAGCGGGAATGTACTCCTACAATGAGCAGTTCTTC.

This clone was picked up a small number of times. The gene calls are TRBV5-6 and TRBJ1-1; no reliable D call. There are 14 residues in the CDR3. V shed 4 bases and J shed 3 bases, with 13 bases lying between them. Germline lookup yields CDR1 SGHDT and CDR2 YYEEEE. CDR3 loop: CASSPSVGHTEAFF. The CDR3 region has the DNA TGTGCCAGCAGCCCCTCCGTTGGCCACACTGAAGCTTTCTTT.

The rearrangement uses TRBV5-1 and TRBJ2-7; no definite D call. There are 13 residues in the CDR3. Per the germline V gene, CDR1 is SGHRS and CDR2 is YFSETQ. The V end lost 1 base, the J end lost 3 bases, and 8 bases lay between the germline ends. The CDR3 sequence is CASSLRLGYEQYF. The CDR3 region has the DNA TGCGCCAGCAGCTTGCGGCTAGGCTACGAGCAGTACTTC.

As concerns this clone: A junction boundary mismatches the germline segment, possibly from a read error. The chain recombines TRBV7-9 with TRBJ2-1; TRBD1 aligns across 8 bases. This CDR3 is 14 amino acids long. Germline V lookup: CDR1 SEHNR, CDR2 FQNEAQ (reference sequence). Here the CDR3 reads CSSSFGQGGNEQFF. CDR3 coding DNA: TGTTCCAGCAGCTTTGGACAGGGCGGCAATGAGCAGTTCTTC.

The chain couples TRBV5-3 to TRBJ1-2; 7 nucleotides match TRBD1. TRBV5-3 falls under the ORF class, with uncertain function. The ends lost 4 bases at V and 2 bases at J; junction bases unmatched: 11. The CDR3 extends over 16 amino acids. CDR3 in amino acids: CARSINRGMKNYGYTF. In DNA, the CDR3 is TGTGCCAGAAGCATCAACAGGGGAATGAAGAACTATGGCTACACCTTC.

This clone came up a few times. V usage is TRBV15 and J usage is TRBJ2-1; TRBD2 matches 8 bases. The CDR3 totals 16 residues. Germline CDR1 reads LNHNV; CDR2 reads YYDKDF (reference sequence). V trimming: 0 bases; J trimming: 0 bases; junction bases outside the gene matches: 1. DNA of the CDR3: TGTGCCACCAGCAGAGAGCGGGGGGCCTCCTACAATGAGCAGTTCTTC. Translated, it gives CATSRERGASYNEQFF.

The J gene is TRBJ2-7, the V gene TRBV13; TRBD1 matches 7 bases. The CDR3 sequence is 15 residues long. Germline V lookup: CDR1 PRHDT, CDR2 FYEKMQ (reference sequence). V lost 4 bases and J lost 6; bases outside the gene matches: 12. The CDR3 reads CASSSDRAPWGEQYF. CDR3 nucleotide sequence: TGTGCCAGCAGCTCAGACAGGGCGCCTTGGGGCGAGCAGTACTTC.

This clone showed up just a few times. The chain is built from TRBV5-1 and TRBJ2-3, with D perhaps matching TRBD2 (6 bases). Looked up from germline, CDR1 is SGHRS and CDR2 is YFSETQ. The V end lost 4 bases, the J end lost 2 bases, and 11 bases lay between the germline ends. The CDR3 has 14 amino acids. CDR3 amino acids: CASSDAGTTDTQYF. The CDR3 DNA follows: TGCGCCAGCAGCGATGCGGGGACCACAGATACGCAGTATTTT. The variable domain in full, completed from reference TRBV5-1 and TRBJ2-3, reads KAGVTQTPRYLIKTRGQQVTLSCSPISGHRSVSWYQQTPGQGLQFLFEYFSETQRNKGNFPGRFSGRQFSNSRSEMNVSTLELGDSALYLCASSDAGTTDTQYFGPGTRLTVL.

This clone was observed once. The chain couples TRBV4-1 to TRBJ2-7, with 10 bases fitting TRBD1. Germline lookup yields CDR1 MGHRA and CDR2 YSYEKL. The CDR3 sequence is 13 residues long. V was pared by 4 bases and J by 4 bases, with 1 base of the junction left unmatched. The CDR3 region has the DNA TGCGCCAGCAGCCGGGACAGGGGTTACGAGCAGTACTTC. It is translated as CASSRDRGYEQYF.

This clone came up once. CDR3: CASSNTDREITEAFF. CDR3 in DNA: TGTGCCAGCAGCAATACCGACAGGGAAATCACTGAAGCTTTCTTT. The chain has TRBV5-4 and TRBJ1-1; 7 bases fit TRBD1. CDR1 SGHNT and CDR2 YYREEE come from the germline V gene (reference sequence). This CDR3 spans 15 amino acids. With 4 bases clipped from V and 4 bases from J, the junction kept 10 bases outside the gene matches.

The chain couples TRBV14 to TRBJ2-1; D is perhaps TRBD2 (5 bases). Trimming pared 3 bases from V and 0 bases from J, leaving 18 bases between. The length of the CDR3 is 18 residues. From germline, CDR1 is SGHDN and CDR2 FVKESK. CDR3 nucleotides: TGTGCCAGCAGCCAGGAGAGGAGGACGGCAAGCTCCTACAATGAGCAGTTCTTC. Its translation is CASSQERRTASSYNEQFF.

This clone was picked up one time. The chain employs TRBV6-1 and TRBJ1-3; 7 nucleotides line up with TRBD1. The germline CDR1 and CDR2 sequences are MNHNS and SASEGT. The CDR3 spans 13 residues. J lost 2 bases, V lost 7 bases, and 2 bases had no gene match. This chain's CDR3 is CASKGAAGNTIYF. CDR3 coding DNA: TGTGCCAGCAAGGGGGCGGCTGGAAACACCATATATTTT.

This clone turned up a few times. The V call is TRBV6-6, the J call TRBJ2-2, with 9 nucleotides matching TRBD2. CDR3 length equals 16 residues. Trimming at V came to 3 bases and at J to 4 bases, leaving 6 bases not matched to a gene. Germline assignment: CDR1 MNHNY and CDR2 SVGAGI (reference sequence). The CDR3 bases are TGTGCCAGCAGTTATTTCTCTAGCGGGGTCACCGGGGAGCTGTTTTTT. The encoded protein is CASSYFSSGVTGELFF.

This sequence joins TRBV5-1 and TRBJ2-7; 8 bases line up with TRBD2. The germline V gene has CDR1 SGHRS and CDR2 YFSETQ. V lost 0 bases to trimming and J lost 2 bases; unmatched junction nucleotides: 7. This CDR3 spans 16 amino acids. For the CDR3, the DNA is TGCGCCAGCAGCTTGGACGCGGGAGGCAGCACCTACGAGCAGTACTTC. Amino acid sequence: CASSLDAGGSTYEQYF.

CDR3 sequence reads: CASSYLTTGTDTQYF. CDR3 DNA: TGTGCCAGCAGTTACCTGACGACAGGGACAGATACGCAGTATTTT. The chain couples TRBV6-5 to TRBJ2-3; 7 bases align to TRBD1. The germline V gene encodes CDR1 MNHEY and CDR2 SVGAGI. The CDR3 covers 15 residues. V shed 2 bases and J 3 bases; nucleotides not matched to a gene: 5.